Sequencing of this TCR beta chain was carried out in a study of blood T cells in healthy people across ages. Study-wide results and caveats: Older individuals had lower TCR beta diversity per million T cells (the decline was roughly linear).

This CDR3 has 16 amino acids. The V gene end was trimmed by 5 bases and the J gene end by 1 base; junction bases not matched to a gene: 9. Germline V gene lookup returns CDR1 MGHDK and CDR2 SYGVNS. The authors ran a second PCR of roughly 6 to 12 cycles using a sample-barcoded 5' primer and a J-beta primer mix. TCRdb recomputed calls from the 5' RACE reads with MiXCR, one row per CDR3 protein. Among over 950,000 distinct CDR3 sequences listed, 35% to 45% were seen once. Notes on this clonotype: The antigen remains unidentified.

Input material: blood. This receptor was taken from a man younger than 35 in good health. The chain has TRBV25-1 and TRBJ1-2; 8 bases fit TRBD1. The CDR3 loop reads CASSPGQDSYNYGYTF. CDR3 coding DNA: TGTGCCAGCAGTCCGGGACAGGACAGTTATAACTATGGCTACACCTTC.